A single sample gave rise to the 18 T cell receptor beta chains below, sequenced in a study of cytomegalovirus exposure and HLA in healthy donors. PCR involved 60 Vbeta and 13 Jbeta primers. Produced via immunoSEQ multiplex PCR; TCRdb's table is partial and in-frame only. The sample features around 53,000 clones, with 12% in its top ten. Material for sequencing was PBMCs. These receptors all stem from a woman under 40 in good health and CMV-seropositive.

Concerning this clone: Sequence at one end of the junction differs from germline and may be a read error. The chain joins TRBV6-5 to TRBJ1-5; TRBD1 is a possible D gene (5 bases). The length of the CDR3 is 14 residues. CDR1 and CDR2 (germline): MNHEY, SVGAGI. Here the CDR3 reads CASSPDGGSQHQHF. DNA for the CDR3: TGTGCCAGCAGCCCCGATGGGGGGAGTCAGCACCAGCATTTT.

The CDR3 DNA reads as TGTGCCAGCAGTTTAAGTGAAGGGGGAAAAGACGAGCAGTACTTC. It encodes CASSLSEGGKDEQYF. The rearrangement joins TRBV28 to TRBJ2-7, with D perhaps TRBD1 (6 bases). CDR3 length: 15 residues. The germline gives CDR1 MDHEN, CDR2 SYDVKM. V dropped 2 bases and J dropped 5 bases, with 16 bases sitting between them.

CDR3 in amino acids: CASSSPARAGEQYF. The CDR3 DNA reads TGTGCCAGCAGTTCGCCGGCCAGGGCAGGCGAGCAGTACTTC. The chain carries TRBV28 and TRBJ2-7, with D tentatively TRBD1 (5 bases). The germline CDR1 and CDR2 sequences are MDHEN and SYDVKM. Trimming took off 4 bases at V and 6 bases at J, with 16 bases between the two ends. The CDR3 runs to 14 residues.

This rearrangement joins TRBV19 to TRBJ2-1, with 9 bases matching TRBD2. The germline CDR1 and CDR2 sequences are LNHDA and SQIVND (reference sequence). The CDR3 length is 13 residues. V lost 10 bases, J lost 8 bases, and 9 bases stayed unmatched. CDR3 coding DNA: TGTGCCACCGGGGCGGGGGGGGCTTATGAGCAGTTCTTC. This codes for CATGAGGAYEQFF.

In DNA, the CDR3 is TGTGCCAGCTCCAGGCCCCAGCATTTT. This gives the protein CASSRPQHF. The chain recombines TRBV25-1 with TRBJ1-5; D is undetermined. Trimming shortened V by 8 bases and J by 9 bases, and 5 bases separated the two germline ends. The CDR3 runs to 9 residues. CDR1 is MGHDK and CDR2 is SYGVNS in the germline V gene.

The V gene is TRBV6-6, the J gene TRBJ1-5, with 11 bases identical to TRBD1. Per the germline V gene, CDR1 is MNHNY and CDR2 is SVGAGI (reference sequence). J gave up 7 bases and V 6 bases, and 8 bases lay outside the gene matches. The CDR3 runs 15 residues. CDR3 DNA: TGTGCCAGCAGCAGTGGGACAGGGGGTGACCAGCCCCAGCATTTT. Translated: CASSSGTGGDQPQHF.

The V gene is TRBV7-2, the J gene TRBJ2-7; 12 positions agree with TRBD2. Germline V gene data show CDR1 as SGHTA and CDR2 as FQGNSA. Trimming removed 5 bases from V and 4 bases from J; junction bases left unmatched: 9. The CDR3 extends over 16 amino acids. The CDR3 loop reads CASSPILAGGGYEQYF. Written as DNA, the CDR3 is TGTGCCAGCAGCCCCATACTAGCGGGAGGCGGGTACGAGCAGTACTTC.

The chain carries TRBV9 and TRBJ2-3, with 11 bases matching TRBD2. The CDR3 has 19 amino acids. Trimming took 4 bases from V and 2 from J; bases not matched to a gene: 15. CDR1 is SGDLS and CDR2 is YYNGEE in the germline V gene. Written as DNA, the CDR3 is TGTGCCAGCAGCACCCCCGGGAGACTAGCGGGGCCACACACAGATACGCAGTATTTT. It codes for CASSTPGRLAGPHTDTQYF.

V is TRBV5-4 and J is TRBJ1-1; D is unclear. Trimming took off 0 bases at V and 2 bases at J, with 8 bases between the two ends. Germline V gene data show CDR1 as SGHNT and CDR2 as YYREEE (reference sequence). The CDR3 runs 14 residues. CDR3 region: CASSLVGLNTEAFF. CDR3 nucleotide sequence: TGTGCCAGCAGCTTGGTCGGGTTAAACACTGAAGCTTTCTTT. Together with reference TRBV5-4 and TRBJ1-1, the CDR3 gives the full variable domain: ETGVTQSPTHLIKTRGQQVTLRCSSQSGHNTVSWYQQALGQGPQFIFQYYREEENGRGNFPPRFSGLQFPNYSSELNVNALELDDSALYLCASSLVGLNTEAFFGQGTRLTVV.

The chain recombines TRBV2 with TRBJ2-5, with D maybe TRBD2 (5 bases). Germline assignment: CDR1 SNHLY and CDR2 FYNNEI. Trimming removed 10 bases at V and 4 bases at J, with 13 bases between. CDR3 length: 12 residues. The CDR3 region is CAISSLGETQYF. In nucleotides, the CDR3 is TGTGCCATATCTAGCCTAGGAGAGACCCAGTACTTC.

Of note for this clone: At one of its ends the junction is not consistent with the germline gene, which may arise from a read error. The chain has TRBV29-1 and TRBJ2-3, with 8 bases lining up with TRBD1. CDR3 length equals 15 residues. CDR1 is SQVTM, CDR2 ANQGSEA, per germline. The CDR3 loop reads CSVEEQGASTDKQYF. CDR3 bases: TGCAGCGTTGAGGAGCAGGGGGCCTCCACAGATAAGCAGTATTTT.

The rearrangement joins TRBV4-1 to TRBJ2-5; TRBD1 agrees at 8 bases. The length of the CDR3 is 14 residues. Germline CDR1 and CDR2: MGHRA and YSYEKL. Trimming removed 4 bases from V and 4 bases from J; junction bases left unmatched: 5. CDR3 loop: CASSRPTGVETQYF. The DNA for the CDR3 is TGCGCCAGCAGCCGCCCGACAGGGGTAGAGACCCAGTACTTC.

CDR3 region: CASQGANGNTIYF. CDR3 bases: TGTGCCTCACAGGGGGCAAATGGAAACACCATATATTTT. The chain couples TRBV30 to TRBJ1-3, with 9 bases that match TRBD1. Germline assignment: CDR1 GTSNPN and CDR2 SVGIG (reference sequence). This CDR3 region has 13 residues. With 7 bases clipped from V and 3 bases from J, the junction kept 4 bases outside the gene matches.

The CDR3 loop is CASSQYTIVQGRYEQYF. The CDR3 DNA reads TGCGCCAGCAGCCAATATACCATAGTCCAGGGAAGATACGAGCAGTACTTC. The chain is built from TRBV4-1 and TRBJ2-7; a weak D match, TRBD1 (5 bases). This CDR3 has 17 residues. The germline gives CDR1 MGHRA, CDR2 YSYEKL. V was clipped by 2 bases and J by 4 bases, with 21 bases between them.

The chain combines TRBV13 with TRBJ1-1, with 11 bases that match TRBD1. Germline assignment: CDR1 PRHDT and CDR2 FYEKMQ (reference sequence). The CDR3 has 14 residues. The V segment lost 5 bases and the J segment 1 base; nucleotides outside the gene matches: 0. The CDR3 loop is CASSGTGGNTEAFF. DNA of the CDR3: TGTGCCAGCAGCGGGACAGGGGGGAACACTGAAGCTTTCTTT.

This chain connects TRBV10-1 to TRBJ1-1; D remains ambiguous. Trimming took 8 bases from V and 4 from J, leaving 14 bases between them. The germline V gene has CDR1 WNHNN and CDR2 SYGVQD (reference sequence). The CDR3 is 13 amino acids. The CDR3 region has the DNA TGCGCCAGCGCCCCCGGAGAGGGCACTGAAGCTTTCTTT. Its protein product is CASAPGEGTEAFF.

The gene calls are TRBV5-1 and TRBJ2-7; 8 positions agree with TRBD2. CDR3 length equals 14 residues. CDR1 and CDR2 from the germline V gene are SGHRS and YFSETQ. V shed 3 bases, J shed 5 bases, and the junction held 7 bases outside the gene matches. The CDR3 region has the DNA TGCGCCAGCAGCTCGAGGACTAGCACCAACGAGCAGTACTTC. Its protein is CASSSRTSTNEQYF.

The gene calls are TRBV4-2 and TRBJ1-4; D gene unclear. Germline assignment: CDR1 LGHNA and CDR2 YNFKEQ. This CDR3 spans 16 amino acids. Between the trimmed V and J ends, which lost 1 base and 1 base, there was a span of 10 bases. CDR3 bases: TGTGCCAGCAGCCAAGTCGTAGGGAGAACTAATGAAAAACTGTTTTTT. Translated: CASSQVVGRTNEKLFF.